Below, 9 T cell receptor beta chains from the same sample are listed, as sequenced in a study of shared clonotypes between healthy human individuals (TCRdb year 2020). Library prep was done by the immunoSEQ multiplex PCR assay. Not all clones reach the TCRdb copy of this immuneACCESS table, which keeps in-frame sequences only. Checked studies attribute under half of the gap to unresolved V genes and leave the rest unexplained. In all, the sample holds more than 2,000,000 clones, and just over 90% of those were seen once. Jointly, the top ten make up 0.14% of the sample. Sequencing was performed on naive CD4+ T cells sorted from blood. According to the study, the label for this sample's cell subset or site signals: CD45RA+ positively selected. These receptor sequences come from a man aged 18 to 30 in good health.

This clone appeared once. The V gene is TRBV28, the J gene TRBJ2-3; D is uncertain. Germline V gives CDR1 MDHEN, CDR2 SYDVKM. The CDR3 length is 17 residues. Trimming took 5 bases from V and 0 from J, leaving 18 bases between them. CDR3: CASSPPPGRISTDTQYF. The CDR3 DNA is TGTGCCAGCAGTCCCCCCCCCGGACGGATTAGCACAGATACGCAGTATTTT.

V is TRBV5-1 and J is TRBJ2-1; D perhaps matches TRBD2 (6 bases). Germline CDR1 and CDR2: SGHRS and YFSETQ. V was cut by 0 bases and J by 3 bases, with 13 bases left in between. CDR3 length equals 16 residues. The CDR3 reads CASSLARGVNYNEQFF. CDR3 coding DNA: TGCGCCAGCAGCTTGGCTCGCGGGGTGAACTACAATGAGCAGTTCTTC.

This sequence joins TRBV18 and TRBJ1-1; tentatively, D is TRBD1 (5 bases). Germline V gene data show CDR1 as KGHSH and CDR2 as LQKENI. The CDR3 consists of 15 residues. With 0 bases removed from V and 2 bases from J, the gap between germline ends came to 10 bases. The DNA of the CDR3 is TGTGCCAGCTCACCACCGAAGGGGATTAACACTGAAGCTTTCTTT. It yields the protein CASSPPKGINTEAFF.

This clone was counted a few times. This chain links TRBV29-1 with TRBJ1-2; D is uncertain. Germline CDR1 SQVTM, CDR2 ANQGSEA. The CDR3 is 11 amino acids. With 2 bases removed from V and 7 bases from J, the gap between germline ends came to 8 bases. For the CDR3, the DNA is TGCAGCGTTGAACTCTCGGCTGGCTACACCTTC. It codes for CSVELSAGYTF. Full variable domain (outside the CDR3, taken from reference TRBV29-1 and TRBJ1-2): SAVISQKPSRDICQRGTSLTIQCQVDSQVTMMFWYRQQPGQSLTLIATANQGSEATYESGFVIDKFPISRPNLTFSTLTVSNMSPEDSSIYLCSVELSAGYTFGSGTRLTVV.

This clone is a singleton in its sample. The chain has TRBV7-9 and TRBJ2-7; unclear D gene. V was shortened by 5 bases and J by 2 bases, with 13 bases between the two germline ends. The CDR3 is made up of 14 amino acids. The germline V gene encodes CDR1 SEHNR and CDR2 FQNEAQ (reference sequence). The CDR3 loop is CASSISSLPYEQYF. CDR3 DNA: TGTGCCAGCAGCATCTCTTCCCTTCCCTACGAGCAGTACTTC.

This chain uses TRBV11-2 with TRBJ2-1; D is uncertain. The CDR3 extends over 15 amino acids. Per germline, CDR1 SGHAT and CDR2 FQNNGV. Deletions cut 3 bases from V and 0 bases from J, with 9 bases between. CDR3 sequence: CASSFPGNSYNEQFF. Written as DNA, the CDR3 is TGTGCCAGCAGCTTTCCGGGTAACTCCTACAATGAGCAGTTCTTC.

The CDR3 nucleotides read TGTGCCTGGAACCGCAGGGACAATCAGCCCCAGCATTTT. It encodes CAWNRRDNQPQHF. This chain connects TRBV30 to TRBJ1-5, with D tentatively TRBD1 (5 bases). CDR3 size: 13 residues. Trimming stripped 4 bases from V and 3 bases from J, with 10 bases between. The germline V gene encodes CDR1 GTSNPN and CDR2 SVGIG (reference sequence).

On this clone itself: This specimen includes other DNA sequences encoding the same CDR3. This chain connects TRBV7-2 to TRBJ2-7, with 14 nucleotides matching TRBD2. The CDR3 extends over 15 amino acids. V lost 4 bases and J lost 2; bases outside the gene matches: 1. Germline V gives CDR1 SGHTA, CDR2 FQGNSA. CDR3 amino acids: CASSSGLAGAYEQYF. In DNA, the CDR3 is TGTGCCAGCAGCTCGGGACTAGCGGGGGCCTACGAGCAGTACTTC.

The V call is TRBV6-1, the J call TRBJ2-1; TRBD2 agrees at 8 bases. Unmatched junction bases numbered 7, after V lost 8 bases and J lost 7 bases. Germline V CDR1 and CDR2: MNHNS, SASEGT. The CDR3 is 13 residues long. The CDR3 bases are TGTGCCAGCGGGGCGCTAGCGGGTAATGAGCAGTTCTTC. It yields the protein CASGALAGNEQFF.